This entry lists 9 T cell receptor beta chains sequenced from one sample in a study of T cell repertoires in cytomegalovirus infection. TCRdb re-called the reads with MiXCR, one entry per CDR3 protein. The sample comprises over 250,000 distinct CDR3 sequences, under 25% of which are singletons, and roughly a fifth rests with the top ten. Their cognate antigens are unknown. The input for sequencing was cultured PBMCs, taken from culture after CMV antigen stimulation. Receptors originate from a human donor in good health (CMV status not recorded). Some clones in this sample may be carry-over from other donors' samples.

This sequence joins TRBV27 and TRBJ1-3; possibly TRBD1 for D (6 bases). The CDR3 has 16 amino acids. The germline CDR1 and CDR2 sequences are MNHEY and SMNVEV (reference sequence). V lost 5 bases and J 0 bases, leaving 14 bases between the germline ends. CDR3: CASSPLDSYSGNTIYF. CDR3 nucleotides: TGTGCCAGCAGTCCGTTGGACAGCTACTCTGGAAACACCATATATTTT.

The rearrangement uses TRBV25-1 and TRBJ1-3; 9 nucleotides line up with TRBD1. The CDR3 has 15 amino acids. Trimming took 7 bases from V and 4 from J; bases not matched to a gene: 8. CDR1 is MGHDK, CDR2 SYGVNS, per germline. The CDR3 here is CASTSPGTGGNTIYF. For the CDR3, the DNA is TGTGCCAGCACCTCGCCCGGGACAGGGGGAAACACCATATATTTT.

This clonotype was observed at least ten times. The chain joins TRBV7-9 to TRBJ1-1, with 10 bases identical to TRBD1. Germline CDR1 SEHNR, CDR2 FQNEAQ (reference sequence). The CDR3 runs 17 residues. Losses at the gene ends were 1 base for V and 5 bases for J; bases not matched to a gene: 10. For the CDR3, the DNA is TGTGCCAGCAGCTTAGGACAGGGGGCACGTGGAGGGACTGAAGCTTTCTTT. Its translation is CASSLGQGARGGTEAFF. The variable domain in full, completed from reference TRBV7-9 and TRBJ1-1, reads DTGVSQNPRHKITKRGQNVTFRCDPISEHNRLYWYRQTLGQGPEFLTYFQNEAQLEKSRLLSDRFSAERPKGSFSTLEIQRTEQGDSAMYLCASSLGQGARGGTEAFFGQGTRLTVV.

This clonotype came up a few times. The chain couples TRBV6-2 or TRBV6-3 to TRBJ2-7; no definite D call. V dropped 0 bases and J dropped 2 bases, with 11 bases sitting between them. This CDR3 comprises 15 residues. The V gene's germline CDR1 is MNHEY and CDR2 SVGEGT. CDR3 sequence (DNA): TGTGCCAGCAGTTACTCTGGCCCCATGCCCTACGAGCAGTACTTC. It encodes CASSYSGPMPYEQYF.

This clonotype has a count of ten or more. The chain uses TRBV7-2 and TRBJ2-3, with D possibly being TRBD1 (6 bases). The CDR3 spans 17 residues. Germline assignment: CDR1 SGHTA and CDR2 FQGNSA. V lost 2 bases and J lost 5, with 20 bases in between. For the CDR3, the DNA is TGTGCCAGCAGCTTATACCAAGTGGGGGCCGGACGAGATACGCAGTATTTT. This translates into CASSLYQVGAGRDTQYF.

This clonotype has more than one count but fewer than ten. Here the CDR3 reads CASSLVYRSYEQYF. CDR3 DNA sequence: TGTGCCAGCAGCTTAGTTTACAGATCCTACGAGCAGTACTTC. This rearrangement joins TRBV7-6 to TRBJ2-7; D is unclear. The V and J ends lost 1 base and 1 base respectively, with 8 bases between them. Germline assignment: CDR1 SGHVS and CDR2 FNYEAQ. This CDR3 contains 14 residues.

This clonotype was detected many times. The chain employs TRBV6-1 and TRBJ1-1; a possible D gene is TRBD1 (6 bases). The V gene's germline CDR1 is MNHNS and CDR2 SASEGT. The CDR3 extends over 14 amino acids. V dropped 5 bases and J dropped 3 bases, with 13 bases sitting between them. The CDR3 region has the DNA TGTGCCAGCAGTCTACAGGGTCGGGACACTGAAGCTTTCTTT. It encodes CASSLQGRDTEAFF.

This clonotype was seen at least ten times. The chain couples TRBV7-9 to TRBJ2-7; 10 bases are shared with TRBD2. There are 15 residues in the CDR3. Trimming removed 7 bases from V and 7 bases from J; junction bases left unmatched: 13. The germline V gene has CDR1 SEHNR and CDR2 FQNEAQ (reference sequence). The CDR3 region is CASNPSGLAAAEQYF. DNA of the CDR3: TGTGCCAGCAATCCTTCCGGACTAGCGGCCGCGGAGCAGTACTTC.

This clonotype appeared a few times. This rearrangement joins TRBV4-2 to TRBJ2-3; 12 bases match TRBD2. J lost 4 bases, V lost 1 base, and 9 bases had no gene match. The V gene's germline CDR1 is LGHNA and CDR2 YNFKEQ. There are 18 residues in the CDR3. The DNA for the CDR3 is TGTGCCAGCAGCCAAGCCGTGCTAGCGGGAGGGCCTGCAGATACGCAGTATTTT. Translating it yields CASSQAVLAGGPADTQYF.